This is a list of T cell receptor beta chains from one sample in a study of blood T cell repertoires in COVID-19. The table came from immunoSEQ multiplex PCR; TCRdb's copy has only in-frame clones and leaves some out. Of fewer than 300,000 clones listed, 75% to 90% are singletons. Sequencing was carried out using PBMCs or T cells enriched from blood (not recorded which). These TCRs come from a man aged 35 to 55 who had recovered from COVID-19. CDR3s include the opening cysteine and the closing phenylalanine or tryptophan. The D gene is left open where the match is weak. For some rows the clone size is stated as once, few or many, or as a class when expanded; others skip it.

J,D,V,size,DNA,CDR3
TRBJ2-7,TRBD2,TRBV27,NA,TGTGCCAGCAGACTAGCGCCAAGGGACTACGAGCAGTACTTC,CASRLAPRDYEQYF
TRBJ1-5,NA,TRBV18,NA,TGTGCCAGCTCACTGGTTCATCACGTCGGTAATCAGCCCCAGCATTTT,CASSLVHHVGNQPQHF
TRBJ2-5,TRBD1,TRBV20-1,NA,TGCAGTGCTAGTGGAGTAGTTGGGACAGATGGCGACTTC,CSASGVVGTDGDF
TRBJ1-2,NA,TRBV7-8,NA,TGTGCCAGCAGCTTAGCAGGCGGTGGGGCCGGGGGCTACACCTTC,CASSLAGGGAGGYTF
TRBJ2-3,NA,TRBV9,NA,TGTGCCAGCAGCGTAGACAGTGGCACAGATACGCAGTATTTT,CASSVDSGTDTQYF
TRBJ1-3,TRBD1,TRBV11-3,NA,TGTGCCAGCAGCTTCCTCACAGGGGGAGTCGATGGAAACACCATATATTTT,CASSFLTGGVDGNTIYF
TRBJ2-3,NA,TRBV19,NA,TGTGCCAGTAGTATAGGGTATGCGGATACAGATACGCAGTATTTT,CASSIGYADTDTQYF
TRBJ1-1,NA,TRBV5-1,NA,TGCGCCAGCAGCCCGCGGACAGTGAACACTGAAGCTTTCTTT,CASSPRTVNTEAFF
TRBJ1-6,NA,TRBV11-3,NA,TGTGCCAGCAGTCCCCGAGGGCCCGCGCGGTCACCCCTCCACTTT,CASSPRGPARSPLHF
TRBJ2-7,NA,TRBV13,NA,TGTGCCAGCAGCTCGAGAGACAGATCCTACGAGCAGTACTTC,CASSSRDRSYEQYF
TRBJ1-2,NA,TRBV6-5,NA,TGTGCCAGCAGTTACGGGGGGTCGGACTCGTATGGCTACACCTTC,CASSYGGSDSYGYTF
TRBJ2-6,NA,TRBV3-1/TRBV3-2,NA,TGTGCCAGCAGCCCCTTAGCTGGGGCCAACGTCCTGACTTTC,CASSPLAGANVLTF
TRBJ2-1,NA,TRBV5-1,NA,TGCGCCAGCAGCTTGGGCCAAGGGAGAACCTACAATGAGCAGTTCTTC,CASSLGQGRTYNEQFF
TRBJ1-1,TRBD1,TRBV6-5,NA,TGTGCCAGCAGTTACCTGGACAGGGTGGAAACTTTCTTT,CASSYLDRVETFF
TRBJ1-4,NA,TRBV14,NA,TGTGCCAGCAGCCAAGTCATGGGGGGGCGAAGGGAAAAACTGTTTTTT,CASSQVMGGRREKLFF
TRBJ2-5,TRBD2,TRBV5-1,NA,TGCGCCAGCAGCCGGGTGGAGGGACTAGCGGGAGTACGGAAGTTGGAGACCCAGTACTTC,CASSRVEGLAGVRKLETQYF
TRBJ2-7,NA,TRBV5-6,NA,TGTGCCAGCAGCTTGGGGTTCGGGGGGCCGAAAAGCTCCTACGAGCAGTACTTC,CASSLGFGGPKSSYEQYF
TRBJ2-1,NA,TRBV4-3,once,TGCGCCAGCAGCCAAGAGAGTAGCAACGACTTTTGGAACAATGAGCAGTTCTTC,CASSQESSNDFWNNEQFF
TRBJ1-6,TRBD1,TRBV5-4,NA,TGTGCCAGCAGCTTGGTGGGACAGGGGGCATCACCCCTCCACTTT,CASSLVGQGASPLHF
TRBJ2-1,NA,TRBV6-1,NA,TGTGCCAGCAGTGAAGCGCTTCTGGACACGGAGTTCTTC,CASSEALLDTEFF
TRBJ1-1,NA,TRBV6-5,NA,TGTGCCAGCAGTTACTCGAGGTTCGGGAACACTGAAGCTTTCTTT,CASSYSRFGNTEAFF
TRBJ1-6,NA,TRBV3-1/TRBV3-2,once,TGTGCCAGCAGCCCACGGGGGAACAGCCTCCACTTT,CASSPRGNSLHF
TRBJ1-1,TRBD1,TRBV19,NA,TGTGCCAGTAGCGGGACAGGGGGCACTGAAGCTTTCTTT,CASSGTGGTEAFF
TRBJ2-1,NA,TRBV28,NA,TGTGCCAGCAGTTTTCTGCAAGCGATTAACTACAATGAGCAGTTCTTC,CASSFLQAINYNEQFF